This T cell receptor beta chain was sequenced for a study of T cells in Graves' hyperthyroidism and ophthalmopathy. Between the trimmed V and J ends, which lost 5 bases and 5 bases, there was a span of 20 bases. This CDR3 has 15 residues. Amplification of TCR beta CDR3 regions used RNA as the template. The HTBI primer set was used in a first-round RT-PCR of the TCR CDR3. TCRdb passed the multiplex PCR reads through MiXCR, listing each CDR3 protein once. The data contain 640,000 or so distinct CDR3 sequences, 11% to 15% of them singletons. The clonotype originates from a woman aged 18-35 years with Graves' ophthalmopathy. The specimen sequenced was blood. The rearrangement uses TRBV5-7 and TRBJ2-7; no definite D call. Being an ORF, TRBV5-7 has a function that is uncertain. CDR3 sequence (DNA): TGTGCCAGCAGGCGAGGATACCAGACTTATGACGAGCAGTACTTC. Amino acid sequence: CASRRGYQTYDEQYF.